This is a list of T cell receptor beta chains from one sample in a study of T cell repertoires in cytomegalovirus infection. TCRdb reprocessed the reads via MiXCR and lists one record per CDR3 protein. The sample lists about 110,000 distinct CDR3 sequences, less than 55% occurring once. Their antigen targets remain unknown. The sample was CD8+ T cells from cultured PBMCs, taken from culture after CMV antigen stimulation. These receptors originate from a human donor in good health (CMV status not recorded). Some clones in this sample may be carry-over from other donors' samples. The conserved cysteine and the conserved F or W are not part of the CDR3 here. The D gene is left open where the match is weak.

J gene: TRBJ2-3; V gene: TRBV5-4; D gene: -; CDR3 protein: ASSLAGVGTDTQY
J gene: TRBJ2-5; V gene: TRBV7-7; D gene: -; CDR3 protein: ASSLMVASQETQY
J gene: TRBJ2-2; V gene: TRBV12-3/TRBV12-4; D gene: TRBD1; CDR3 protein: ASSLAGTALNTGELF
J gene: TRBJ2-7; V gene: TRBV6-5; D gene: -; CDR3 protein: ASAVAGVYEQY
J gene: TRBJ2-5; V gene: TRBV11-2; D gene: -; CDR3 protein: ASSLWGTQETQY
J gene: TRBJ2-1; V gene: TRBV3-1; D gene: -; CDR3 protein: ASSQTDLGEQF
J gene: TRBJ1-3; V gene: TRBV6-5; D gene: TRBD1; CDR3 protein: ASSPDRGTGNTIY
J gene: TRBJ2-5; V gene: TRBV7-9; D gene: -; CDR3 protein: ASSPRGLDQETQY
J gene: TRBJ2-7; V gene: TRBV19; D gene: -; CDR3 protein: ASSAAAADWIDEQY
J gene: TRBJ1-2; V gene: TRBV7-6; D gene: TRBD1; CDR3 protein: ASSLAYGTGEDGYT
J gene: TRBJ1-1; V gene: TRBV27; D gene: -; CDR3 protein: ASSLMVNTEAF
J gene: TRBJ1-4; V gene: TRBV7-9; D gene: TRBD1; CDR3 protein: ASSPRDRGVEKLF
J gene: TRBJ1-5; V gene: TRBV7-8; D gene: -; CDR3 protein: ASSLHPTGGYQPQH
J gene: TRBJ2-7; V gene: TRBV28; D gene: TRBD2; CDR3 protein: ASSFRVAGTSGGIHHEQY
J gene: TRBJ1-1; V gene: TRBV28; D gene: -; CDR3 protein: ASSFGGMNTEAF
J gene: TRBJ2-7; V gene: TRBV7-6; D gene: -; CDR3 protein: ASSAGTHEQY
J gene: TRBJ2-1; V gene: TRBV12-3/TRBV12-4; D gene: TRBD2; CDR3 protein: ASSPRTSGGPRDEQF
J gene: TRBJ1-2; V gene: TRBV7-2; D gene: -; CDR3 protein: ASSLKGLFYGYT
J gene: TRBJ2-2; V gene: TRBV12-3/TRBV12-4; D gene: -; CDR3 protein: ASSLTGYTGELF
J gene: TRBJ2-2; V gene: TRBV7-6; D gene: TRBD2; CDR3 protein: ASSLKGLAGGLTGELF